Below are 31 T cell receptor beta chains sequenced from a single sample in a study of blood T cell repertoires in COVID-19. Sequencing used immunoSEQ multiplex PCR; TCRdb keeps in-frame clones, though not all of them. The table shows just over 50,000 clones, with about 90% occurring only once. Sequencing used peripheral blood. Receptors were obtained from a human donor with active COVID-19. The donor label of this sample is uncertain.

The rearrangement links TRBV7-2 to TRBJ2-5, with D possibly TRBD1 on 6 matching bases. The CDR3 covers 15 residues. Germline V gene sequence: CDR1 SGHTA, CDR2 FQGNSA. The V end was cut by 2 bases, the J end by 4 bases, with 14 bases between. CDR3 amino acids: CASSLSRVGAETQYF. The CDR3 DNA sequence: TGTGCCAGCAGCTTAAGCAGGGTGGGGGCAGAGACCCAGTACTTC.

This clone was detected once. This chain links TRBV18 with TRBJ2-5, with no clear D. V shed 0 bases and J shed 1 base, with 6 bases lying between them. In germline, CDR1 is KGHSH, CDR2 LQKENI. The CDR3 spans 14 residues. CDR3 sequence reads: CASSPPASQETQYF. In DNA, the CDR3 is TGTGCCAGCTCACCACCGGCCAGCCAAGAGACCCAGTACTTC.

The chain combines TRBV4-3 with TRBJ2-5; 9 positions match TRBD1. The length of the CDR3 is 14 residues. Germline V CDR1 and CDR2: LGHNA, YSLEER. For the CDR3, the DNA is TGCGGAGGGACAGGGACCCGAAGACAAGAGACCCAGTACTTC. As protein: CGGTGTRRQETQYF.

The V gene is TRBV2, the J gene TRBJ1-1; 12 bases match TRBD1. The trim removed 7 bases at V and 4 bases at J, leaving 13 bases unmatched. Germline lookup yields CDR1 SNHLY and CDR2 FYNNEI. The CDR3 contains 17 residues. The CDR3 bases are TGTGCCAGCAACCGAGGGACAGGGGGCTTTCGAAGCACTGAAGCTTTCTTT. Protein: CASNRGTGGFRSTEAFF.

This rearrangement joins TRBV4-1 to TRBJ1-5; 10 bases match TRBD1. Germline CDR1 MGHRA, CDR2 YSYEKL. The CDR3 has 20 amino acids. V gave up 0 bases and J gave up 2 bases; unmatched junction bases: 13. The CDR3 here is CASSQDGVSAGQGGNQPQHF. The CDR3 DNA follows: TGCGCCAGCAGCCAAGATGGGGTATCGGCTGGACAGGGGGGCAATCAGCCCCAGCATTTT.

The genes are TRBV5-4 and TRBJ2-7, with D perhaps matching TRBD1 (5 bases). V lost 0 bases, J lost 4 bases, and 17 bases lay in between. The CDR3 has 16 residues. Germline values: CDR1 SGHNT, CDR2 YYREEE (reference sequence). As DNA, the CDR3 is TGTGCCAGCAGCTTGGGGCCCCAGGGATCAATGTACGAGCAGTACTTC. This codes for CASSLGPQGSMYEQYF.

The chain couples TRBV13 to TRBJ2-3; 10 positions match TRBD2. The CDR3 is made up of 15 amino acids. J gave up 7 bases and V 5 bases, and 9 bases lay outside the gene matches. Germline assignment: CDR1 PRHDT and CDR2 FYEKMQ (reference sequence). DNA of the CDR3: TGTGCCAGCAGCCCGAGCGGGGGGGTACCGAATACGCAGTATTTT. It encodes CASSPSGGVPNTQYF. Full variable domain (rest looked up from reference TRBV13 and TRBJ2-3): AAGVIQSPRHLIKEKRETATLKCYPIPRHDTVYWYQQGPGQDPQFLISFYEKMQSDKGSIPDRFSAQQFSDYHSELNMSSLELGDSALYFCASSPSGGVPNTQYFGPGTRLTVL.

CDR3 bases: TGTGCCAGCAGCGTACTGGGGACAGGGAAAGACTCGGATGAAAAACTGTTTTTT. Encoded protein: CASSVLGTGKDSDEKLFF. The chain has TRBV5-6 and TRBJ1-4, with TRBD1 matching 9 bases. This CDR3 is built from 18 residues. V lost 4 bases to trimming and J lost 6 bases; unmatched junction nucleotides: 16. Germline V lookup: CDR1 SGHDT, CDR2 YYEEEE.

The gene calls are TRBV13 and TRBJ1-1; D is possibly TRBD1 (5 bases). V lost 0 bases to trimming and J lost 1 base, with 6 bases between them. Germline values: CDR1 PRHDT, CDR2 FYEKMQ (reference sequence). This CDR3 has 14 amino acids. CDR3: CASSLGGQNTEAFF. CDR3 DNA: TGTGCCAGCAGCTTAGGAGGACAGAACACTGAAGCTTTCTTT.

Points on this clone: A read error may account for a junction end that differs from germline. The chain is built from TRBV7-7 and TRBJ2-3, with D maybe TRBD2 (7 bases). The CDR3 covers 15 residues. CDR1 and CDR2 from the germline V gene are SSHAT and FNYEAQ (reference sequence). CDR3 amino acids: CASSQEGGKADTQYF. The CDR3 region has the DNA TGTGCTAGCAGTCAGGAGGGGGGGAAAGCAGATACGCAGTATTTT.

This clone came up a few times. The chain joins TRBV6-5 to TRBJ1-2; no clear D gene. The CDR3 consists of 15 residues. CDR1 MNHEY and CDR2 SVGAGI come from the germline V gene. Between the trimmed V and J ends, which lost 0 bases and 0 bases, there was a span of 8 bases. In nucleotides, the CDR3 is TGTGCCAGCAGTTACTCGGAGGGTACTAACTATGGCTACACCTTC. Translated, it gives CASSYSEGTNYGYTF.

V gene TRBV6-6 combines with J gene TRBJ2-7; D perhaps matches TRBD2 (6 bases). This CDR3 spans 16 amino acids. Germline V lookup: CDR1 MNHNY, CDR2 SVGAGI (reference sequence). Trimming cost V 4 bases and J 7 bases, with 23 bases left between them. In DNA form, the CDR3 reads TGTGCCAGCAGTTCTGACCCTTGGGGGGAAGTGCGGGAGCAGTACTTC. This codes for CASSSDPWGEVREQYF.

This sequence joins TRBV18 and TRBJ1-1; 9 bases map to TRBD1. This CDR3 comprises 15 residues. Germline CDR1 and CDR2: KGHSH and LQKENI. J lost 4 bases, V lost 6 bases, and 9 bases had no gene match. The CDR3 region has the DNA TGTGCCAGCTCTAGCAGCCGGGACAGGGTCACTGAAGCTTTCTTT. It encodes CASSSSRDRVTEAFF.

This clone was counted once. This sequence joins TRBV7-9 and TRBJ2-5; D might be TRBD2 (6 bases). Trimming pared 8 bases from V and 5 bases from J, leaving 15 bases between. The CDR3 consists of 13 residues. Germline assignment: CDR1 SEHNR and CDR2 FQNEAQ (reference sequence). This CDR3 reads CASSPSGGETQYF. CDR3 nucleotide sequence: TGTGCCAGCTCCCCTTCTGGAGGGGAGACCCAGTACTTC.

V usage is TRBV5-6 and J usage is TRBJ2-3; TRBD2 might be the D (5 bases). The CDR3 sequence is 17 residues long. Germline V lookup: CDR1 SGHDT, CDR2 YYEEEE. V was cut by 4 bases and J by 2 bases, with 20 bases left in between. Here the CDR3 DNA reads TGTGCCAGCAGCCCGGCATTCGGGGATAGATACACAGATACGCAGTATTTT. Translated: CASSPAFGDRYTDTQYF.

This chain connects TRBV6-5 to TRBJ2-7; 8 bases agree with TRBD1. The CDR3 sequence is 14 residues long. Germline CDR1 is MNHEY and CDR2 is SVGAGI. The J segment lost 0 bases and the V segment lost 6 bases, leaving 4 bases of the junction unmatched. The CDR3 protein is CASSPDRGSYEQYF. The CDR3 nucleotides read TGTGCCAGCAGCCCCGACAGGGGCTCCTACGAGCAGTACTTC.

V is TRBV19 and J is TRBJ1-2; tentative D call: TRBD1 (5 bases). The CDR3 has 14 amino acids. With 9 bases removed from V and 10 bases from J, the gap between germline ends came to 24 bases. Per the germline V gene, CDR1 is LNHDA and CDR2 is SQIVND (reference sequence). CDR3 bases: TGTGCCAGCACTACAAACAACCCCGGACAACCCTACACCTTC. This gives the protein CASTTNNPGQPYTF. The full variable domain, in which reference TRBV19 and TRBJ1-2 provide the parts outside the CDR3, is DGGITQSPKYLFRKEGQNVTLSCEQNLNHDAMYWYRQDPGQGLRLIYYSQIVNDFQKGDIAEGYSVSREKKESFPLTVTSAQKNPTAFYLCASTTNNPGQPYTFGSGTRLTVV.

The V and J genes are TRBV14 and TRBJ2-3; TRBD1 agrees at 7 bases. The junction had 4 bases not matched to a gene; V was cut back by 2 bases and J by 5 bases. Germline V lookup: CDR1 SGHDN, CDR2 FVKESK. The CDR3 has 14 amino acids. For the CDR3, the DNA is TGTGCCAGCAGCCAACAACAGGGGATAGATACGCAGTATTTT. Protein sequence: CASSQQQGIDTQYF.

This clone was observed once. The rearrangement uses TRBV7-2 and TRBJ2-4; TRBD1 matches 7 bases. CDR1 is SGHTA, CDR2 FQGNSA, per germline. V gave up 5 bases and J gave up 4 bases; unmatched junction bases: 14. The CDR3 contains 17 residues. CDR3 coding DNA: TGTGCCAGCAGCCCCTACCGAACGACAGGGCATAAAAACATTCAGTACTTC. It translates to CASSPYRTTGHKNIQYF.

This clone was picked up a small number of times. V usage is TRBV6-2 or TRBV6-3 and J usage is TRBJ2-7, with 11 bases identical to TRBD2. Germline CDR1 reads MNHEY; CDR2 reads SVGEGT. The CDR3 consists of 15 residues. V gave up 0 bases and J gave up 3 bases; unmatched junction bases: 1. The CDR3 here is CASSYSGLAGYEQYF. The CDR3 bases are TGTGCCAGCAGTTACTCCGGACTAGCGGGCTACGAGCAGTACTTC.

This clone was counted a few times. The chain uses TRBV7-9 and TRBJ1-2, with TRBD1 as a possible D gene (6 bases). This CDR3 has 14 residues. V was cut by 3 bases and J by 8 bases, with 16 bases left in between. CDR1 is SEHNR and CDR2 is FQNEAQ in the germline V gene (reference sequence). CDR3 residues: CASSLTGPGGGYTF. In nucleotides, the CDR3 is TGTGCCAGCAGCTTGACAGGCCCGGGTGGAGGCTACACCTTC.

Only a few counts were recorded for this clone. The V gene is TRBV19, the J gene TRBJ1-5; D is possibly TRBD1 (5 bases). CDR3 length equals 13 residues. Germline V gene sequence: CDR1 LNHDA, CDR2 SQIVND (reference sequence). V lost 7 bases and J lost 4, with 11 bases in between. The CDR3 region is CASNAGQNQPQHF. DNA for the CDR3: TGTGCCAGTAACGCAGGGCAGAATCAGCCCCAGCATTTT.

The J gene is TRBJ2-3, the V gene TRBV7-3, with 9 nucleotides matching TRBD2. CDR3 length equals 15 residues. Unmatched junction bases numbered 7, after V lost 5 bases and J lost 4 bases. Germline V CDR1 and CDR2: SGHTA, FQGTGA. Here the CDR3 DNA reads TGTGCCAGCAGCCCAACGGCGGGAGGGGCAGATACGCAGTATTTT. Its protein product is CASSPTAGGADTQYF.

The rearrangement uses TRBV6-5 and TRBJ1-3; 8 positions agree with TRBD1. CDR1 is MNHEY, CDR2 SVGAGI, per germline. J was trimmed by 4 bases and V by 6 bases; bases with no gene match: 8. This CDR3 region has 15 residues. The CDR3 region has the DNA TGTGCCAGCAGCGACGACAGGGGAACCGGAAACACCATATATTTT. Amino acid sequence: CASSDDRGTGNTIYF.

The table lists this clone with a few counts. The CDR3 DNA reads TGTGCCAGCTCACCAAATCCGGATTCACCCCTCCACTTT. Translating it yields CASSPNPDSPLHF. The J gene is TRBJ1-6, the V gene TRBV18; D is undetermined. Germline V CDR1 and CDR2: KGHSH, LQKENI. CDR3 length: 13 amino acids. Trimming removed 2 bases at V and 8 bases at J, with 7 bases between.

The chain uses TRBV11-2 and TRBJ2-3; D gene uncertain. Trimming removed 6 bases at V and 0 bases at J, with 10 bases between. Germline values: CDR1 SGHAT, CDR2 FQNNGV. The CDR3 is 14 residues long. CDR3 bases: TGTGCCAGCAGTCCGCCCGGGAGCACAGATACGCAGTATTTT. This encodes CASSPPGSTDTQYF.

The CDR3 nucleotides are TGTGCCAGCAGCAACCCGGGACATGTCTTGTGTTCTGGGGCCAACGTCCTGACTTTC. Amino acid sequence: CASSNPGHVLCSGANVLTF. This rearrangement joins TRBV21-1 to TRBJ2-6; the table names TRBD1, a call not compared with the DNA. TRBV21-1 is flagged as a pseudogene. This CDR3 contains 19 residues.

The chain recombines TRBV19 with TRBJ1-3; 10 bases fit TRBD1. V lost 4 bases to trimming and J lost 5 bases; unmatched junction nucleotides: 8. Germline CDR1 and CDR2: LNHDA and SQIVND (reference sequence). The CDR3 loop spans 16 amino acids. CDR3 nucleotide sequence: TGTGCCAGTAGTACTGGGACAGGGGCGTCGCGAAACACCATATATTTT. Translated: CASSTGTGASRNTIYF.

This clone has just one count. The chain has TRBV10-1 and TRBJ1-2; 9 bases map to TRBD1. Germline V gene data show CDR1 as WNHNN and CDR2 as SYGVQD (reference sequence). The J segment lost 8 bases and the V segment lost 7 bases, leaving 11 bases of the junction unmatched. CDR3 length: 14 amino acids. Here the CDR3 reads CASTAGQGLFGYTF. The DNA of the CDR3 is TGCGCCAGCACTGCGGGACAGGGTTTGTTCGGCTACACCTTC.

J is TRBJ1-2 and V is TRBV3-1 (or the pseudogene TRBV3-2); no clear D gene. Germline V gene lookup returns CDR1 LGHDT and CDR2 YNNKEL (reference sequence). The CDR3 totals 13 residues. Trimming took off 1 base at V and 4 bases at J, with 7 bases between the two ends. CDR3 coding DNA: TGTGCCAGCAGCCAAGTCTCCTCCTATGGCTACACCTTC. Encoded protein: CASSQVSSYGYTF.

The chain employs TRBV7-8 and TRBJ2-7, with no clear D. CDR1 SGHVS and CDR2 FQNEAQ come from the germline V gene. V was shortened by 4 bases and J by 12 bases, with 19 bases between the two germline ends. This CDR3 contains 13 residues. In DNA form, the CDR3 reads TGTGCCAGCAGCTCCCAATTAGCCAACCGCGGGTACTTC. Protein: CASSSQLANRGYF.